Each of the 7 T cell receptor beta chains below was sequenced from the same sample in a study of CD8 T cells in ankylosing spondylitis. TCRdb analysed the 5' RACE reads with MiXCR anew, one entry per CDR3 protein. Of about 240,000 distinct CDR3 sequences listed, roughly 10% are singletons. The specimen sequenced was blood, either unsorted or a sorted T cell fraction (not recorded which). These receptors came from a male donor with ankylosing spondylitis or in good health (not recorded which).

This clonotype was recorded a few times. This sequence joins TRBV6-1 and TRBJ1-3; no firm D call. This CDR3 has 14 residues. The V end lost 5 bases, the J end lost 5 bases, and 13 bases lay between the germline ends. CDR1 is MNHNS and CDR2 is SASEGT in the germline V gene. The CDR3 region is CASSPGPPRNTIYF. The CDR3 bases are TGTGCCAGCAGTCCCGGCCCTCCTCGAAACACCATATATTTT.

Ten or more counts support this clonotype. V is TRBV20-1 and J is TRBJ2-1; 9 nucleotides match TRBD2. The CDR3 spans 17 residues. J gave up 2 bases and V 5 bases, and 13 bases lay outside the gene matches. Germline CDR1 reads DFQATT; CDR2 reads SNEGSKA (reference sequence). The DNA for the CDR3 is TGCAGTGCTTTCGGGAGTAGCGGGAGAGGGGCCTACAATGAGCAGTTCTTC. Translating it yields CSAFGSSGRGAYNEQFF.

This clonotype occurred a few times. V usage is TRBV7-6 and J usage is TRBJ1-2, with 8 positions matching TRBD1. V was clipped by 0 bases and J by 5 bases; unmatched bases: 2. Germline-derived CDR1 and CDR2 are SGHVS and FNYEAQ. The CDR3 covers 14 residues. The DNA for the CDR3 is TGTGCCAGCAGCTTAGCTCAGGGGGCGTATGGCTACACCTTC. It codes for CASSLAQGAYGYTF.

This clonotype was observed at least ten times. The V and J genes are TRBV20-1 and TRBJ2-3; D is undetermined. This CDR3 has 16 residues. V lost 4 bases, J lost 0 bases, and 17 bases lay in between. The germline gives CDR1 DFQATT, CDR2 SNEGSKA (reference sequence). CDR3 coding DNA: TGCAGTGCTACCCACCTTGGTCCTCGAAGCACAGATACGCAGTATTTT. Its translation: CSATHLGPRSTDTQYF.

The rearrangement joins TRBV7-9 to TRBJ2-7; no clear D. Looked up from germline, CDR1 is SEHNR and CDR2 is FQNEAQ (reference sequence). Trimming removed 3 bases from V and 5 bases from J, with 5 bases in between. The CDR3 extends over 11 amino acids. CDR3 region: CASSFLHEQYF. CDR3 nucleotide sequence: TGTGCCAGCAGCTTCCTCCACGAGCAGTACTTC.

In this sample, this clonotype turned up many times. The chain recombines TRBV11-2 with TRBJ2-1, with 12 bases fitting TRBD2. Germline loops: CDR1 SGHAT, CDR2 FQNNGV. V shed 3 bases and J 9 bases; nucleotides not matched to a gene: 15. The CDR3 spans 18 residues. CDR3 sequence reads: CASSLTLRLAGVRIEQFF. The CDR3 DNA follows: TGTGCCAGCAGCTTGACCCTCAGACTAGCGGGAGTTAGGATTGAGCAGTTCTTC.

The rearrangement uses TRBV11-2 and TRBJ2-2; a possible D gene is TRBD1 (5 bases). The V end lost 1 base, the J end lost 0 bases, and 9 bases lay between the germline ends. The CDR3 runs 16 residues. Germline loops: CDR1 SGHAT, CDR2 FQNNGV. The CDR3 DNA is TGTGCCAGCAGCTTAGGGCAACAGGCGAACACCGGGGAGCTGTTTTTT. Protein: CASSLGQQANTGELFF.